The 21 T cell receptor beta chains below come from one sample, sequenced in a study of OX40 agonist ivuxolimab in advanced cancers. Receptors were amplified or captured by the immunoSEQ multiplex PCR assay. Held by TCRdb, this immuneACCESS table contains in-frame sequences only and omits some clones. Under half of the omission traces to an unresolved V gene where checked; the cause of the rest is unknown. The sample profile shows 53,000 or so clones; approximately 90% of them were found once. The ten largest clones represent around 1.5% of the sample. This specimen was CD4+ or CD8+ T cells sorted from blood, taken in a trial of the OX40 agonist ivuxolimab. The receptor set was obtained from an adult with an advanced solid tumor such as melanoma, head and neck, liver or kidney cancer.

V and J are TRBV2 and TRBJ1-6, with D unresolved. The germline V gene encodes CDR1 SNHLY and CDR2 FYNNEI. With 5 bases removed from V and 4 bases from J, the gap between germline ends came to 12 bases. This CDR3 has 15 residues. CDR3 loop: CASSIGPVYNSPLHF. CDR3 in DNA: TGTGCCAGCAGTATAGGACCGGTTTATAATTCACCCCTCCACTTT.

The rearrangement uses TRBV4-1 and TRBJ1-2, with D perhaps TRBD1 (5 bases). Germline values: CDR1 MGHRA, CDR2 YSYEKL. Between the trimmed V and J ends, which lost 1 base and 0 bases, there was a span of 9 bases. This CDR3 is 15 amino acids long. The CDR3 sequence: CASSQAEGTNYGYTF. Here the CDR3 DNA reads TGCGCCAGCAGCCAAGCGGAGGGGACTAACTATGGCTACACCTTC.

The chain is built from TRBV7-6 and TRBJ1-4; D uncertain. The V gene's germline CDR1 is SGHVS and CDR2 FNYEAQ. The CDR3 loop spans 13 amino acids. With 2 bases removed from V and 8 bases from J, the gap between germline ends came to 9 bases. The chain's CDR3 is CASSLSLGEKLFF. In DNA, the CDR3 is TGTGCCAGCAGCTTATCCCTGGGGGAAAAACTGTTTTTT.

The gene calls are TRBV28 and TRBJ1-5; D is uncertain. From germline, CDR1 is MDHEN and CDR2 SYDVKM. The V and J ends lost 5 bases and 0 bases respectively, with 11 bases between them. The CDR3 runs to 15 residues. The CDR3 protein is CASSPDANSNQPQHF. The CDR3 DNA sequence: TGTGCCAGCAGTCCTGATGCTAATAGCAATCAGCCCCAGCATTTT.

This chain connects TRBV7-9 to TRBJ1-2; D may be TRBD1 (5 bases). CDR3 length equals 15 residues. CDR1 and CDR2 (germline): SEHNR, FQNEAQ (reference sequence). V was trimmed by 1 base and J by 4 bases, leaving 13 bases between them. CDR3 nucleotides: TGTGCCAGCAGCTTAGGGGGCCGATCGAGCTATGGCTACACCTTC. This sequence encodes CASSLGGRSSYGYTF.

The rearrangement uses TRBV5-1 and TRBJ2-7; 12 bases fit TRBD2. The CDR3 consists of 14 residues. With V trimmed by 4 bases and J by 2 bases, 1 base remained unmatched. Germline V gene lookup returns CDR1 SGHRS and CDR2 YFSETQ. In DNA form, the CDR3 reads TGCGCCAGCAGCCGGACTAGCGGGACCTACGAGCAGTACTTC. It encodes CASSRTSGTYEQYF.

Regarding this clone: Other DNA sequences of this sample code for an identical CDR3. CDR3 DNA: TGTGCCAGCTCACCAACGGGGGCAAGCAATCAGCCCCAGCATTTT. Protein product: CASSPTGASNQPQHF. This chain connects TRBV18 to TRBJ1-5, with D possibly TRBD1 on 6 matching bases. The CDR3 is 15 amino acids. V gave up 2 bases and J gave up 1 base, with 9 bases separating them. Germline V gene sequence: CDR1 KGHSH, CDR2 LQKENI. The full variable domain, its missing parts supplied by reference TRBV18 and TRBJ1-5, is NAGVMQNPRHLVRRRGQEARLRCSPMKGHSHVYWYRQLPEEGLKFMVYLQKENIIDESGMPKERFSAEFPKEGPSILRIQQVVRGDSAAYFCASSPTGASNQPQHFGDGTRLSIL.

The V and J genes are TRBV6-5 and TRBJ1-5; TRBD1 matches at 10 bases. The CDR3 is 14 amino acids. The J segment lost 6 bases and the V segment lost 4 bases, leaving 3 bases of the junction unmatched. Looked up from germline, CDR1 is MNHEY and CDR2 is SVGAGI. The CDR3 protein is CASSSGTGVQPQHF. The CDR3 region has the DNA TGTGCCAGCAGTTCCGGGACAGGGGTTCAGCCCCAGCATTTT.

The chain carries TRBV6-6 and TRBJ2-5; 10 bases are a match to TRBD1. CDR1 is MNHNY, CDR2 SVGAGI, per germline (reference sequence). This CDR3 spans 15 amino acids. J gave up 3 bases and V 5 bases, and 6 bases lay outside the gene matches. The CDR3 loop is CASSQRTGGKETQYF. The CDR3 DNA sequence: TGTGCCAGCAGTCAACGGACAGGGGGGAAAGAGACCCAGTACTTC.

This rearrangement joins TRBV28 to TRBJ1-5; unclear D gene. V gave up 5 bases and J gave up 6 bases, with 8 bases separating them. Germline-derived CDR1 and CDR2 are MDHEN and SYDVKM. CDR3 length: 12 amino acids. DNA of the CDR3: TGTGCCAGCAGTGGAGGAGGTCAGCCCCAGCATTTT. Protein: CASSGGGQPQHF. Drawing the rest from reference TRBV28 and TRBJ1-5, the complete variable domain is DVKVTQSSRYLVKRTGEKVFLECVQDMDHENMFWYRQDPGLGLRLIYFSYDVKMKEKGDIPEGYSVSREKKERFSLILESASTNQTSMYLCASSGGGQPQHFGDGTRLSIL.

In its sample, this clone was seen once. The V call is TRBV6-5, the J call TRBJ2-1; TRBD2 matches 7 bases. Per the germline V gene, CDR1 is MNHEY and CDR2 is SVGAGI. The CDR3 is made up of 15 amino acids. J was trimmed by 4 bases and V by 6 bases; bases with no gene match: 9. CDR3 sequence (DNA): TGTGCCAGCAGACGGACTAGGCAGGGTTACAATGAGCAGTTCTTC. Translation gives CASRRTRQGYNEQFF.

With regard to this clone: The junction shows a germline mismatch at one end, possibly a read error. This rearrangement joins TRBV9 to TRBJ1-4; TRBD1 aligns across 8 bases. This CDR3 is 19 amino acids long. CDR1 is SGDLS, CDR2 YYNGEE, per germline. Here the CDR3 reads CASSENRDRQLMKNWLGLF. The DNA of the CDR3 is TGTGCCAGCAGCGAGAACCGGGACAGGCAACTAATGAAAAACTGGCTGGGACTTTTT. Together with reference TRBV9 and TRBJ1-4, the CDR3 gives the full variable domain: DSGVTQTPKHLITATGQRVTLRCSPRSGDLSVYWYQQSLDQGLQFLIQYYNGEERAKGNILERFSAQQFPDLHSELNLSSLELGDSALYFCASSENRDRQLMKNWLGLFGSGTQLSVL.

The CDR3 spells CASSSGQGAGNEQFF. CDR3 in DNA: TGCGCCAGCAGCTCTGGACAGGGAGCAGGGAATGAGCAGTTCTTC. The chain recombines TRBV5-1 with TRBJ2-1, with TRBD1 matching 8 bases. This CDR3 has 15 amino acids. The V and J ends lost 3 bases and 7 bases, in that order; junction bases with no gene match: 9. From germline, CDR1 is SGHRS and CDR2 YFSETQ.

The chain carries TRBV6-5 and TRBJ2-3; 12 bases map to TRBD2. CDR1 and CDR2 (germline): MNHEY, SVGAGI. The CDR3 spans 16 residues. Losses at the gene ends were 3 bases for V and 6 bases for J; bases not matched to a gene: 7. Here the CDR3 reads CASSYSVLAGGDTQYF. The CDR3, as DNA: TGTGCCAGCAGTTATAGCGTCCTAGCGGGGGGGGATACGCAGTATTTT.

The rearrangement links TRBV5-4 to TRBJ1-1; TRBD1 aligns across 8 bases. The CDR3 consists of 13 residues. CDR1 and CDR2 from the germline V gene are SGHNT and YYREEE (reference sequence). The V gene end was trimmed by 4 bases and the J gene end by 7 bases; junction bases not matched to a gene: 6. CDR3 nucleotides: TGTGCCAGCAGCCCGGGACAGGCCAATGAAGCTTTCTTT. It codes for CASSPGQANEAFF. The full variable domain, completed using reference TRBV5-4 and TRBJ1-1, is ETGVTQSPTHLIKTRGQQVTLRCSSQSGHNTVSWYQQALGQGPQFIFQYYREEENGRGNFPPRFSGLQFPNYSSELNVNALELDDSALYLCASSPGQANEAFFGQGTRLTVV.

This sequence joins TRBV11-2 and TRBJ1-3; no reliable D call. V lost 5 bases and J lost 15, with 17 bases in between. Germline V lookup: CDR1 SGHAT, CDR2 FQNNGV. The CDR3 is made up of 12 amino acids. CDR3 sequence (DNA): TGTGCCAGCAGCCAGGAAGGAGGGCCCACATATTTT. Its translation is CASSQEGGPTYF.

The V gene is TRBV28, the J gene TRBJ2-7, with D hard to call. The CDR3 loop spans 14 amino acids. The V and J ends lost 10 bases and 1 base respectively, with 17 bases between them. Germline CDR1 is MDHEN and CDR2 is SYDVKM. The DNA for the CDR3 is TGTGCCACCACGCGAGGTGGCAGATCCTACGAGCAGTACTTC. This sequence encodes CATTRGGRSYEQYF.

CDR3 in amino acids: CASRTLTPLYGYTF. The DNA for the CDR3 is TGTGCCAGCAGAACCCTTACCCCCCTCTATGGCTACACCTTC. The rearrangement uses TRBV28 and TRBJ1-2; no reliable D call. Germline lookup yields CDR1 MDHEN and CDR2 SYDVKM. V was shortened by 6 bases and J by 4 bases, with 15 bases between the two germline ends. The CDR3 is made up of 14 amino acids.

The genes are TRBV29-1 and TRBJ1-2, with no clear D. Trimming left V 1 base short and J 6 bases short, with 3 bases between. From germline, CDR1 is SQVTM and CDR2 ANQGSEA. The CDR3 is 10 residues long. The CDR3 protein is CSVEVDGYTF. The CDR3 DNA reads as TGCAGCGTTGAAGTGGATGGCTACACCTTC.

The rearrangement uses TRBV19 and TRBJ2-7, with D unclear. CDR1 and CDR2 from the germline V gene are LNHDA and SQIVND (reference sequence). The CDR3 spans 14 residues. Trimming took off 4 bases at V and 2 bases at J, with 12 bases between the two ends. The CDR3 nucleotides read TGTGCCAGTAGTACTCAGACCGGAACCTACGAGCAGTACTTC. It specifies CASSTQTGTYEQYF.

CDR3 nucleotide sequence: TGCAGCGTCTCGACAGGGCGCAATCAGCCCCAGCATTTT. Translated: CSVSTGRNQPQHF. This rearrangement joins TRBV29-1 to TRBJ1-5, with 7 bases that match TRBD1. Germline CDR1 and CDR2: SQVTM and ANQGSEA. CDR3 length equals 13 residues. J gave up 2 bases and V 6 bases, and 4 bases lay outside the gene matches.